This T cell receptor (beta chain) was identified during a study of vaccination effects on CD4 cells after COVID-19. Study-level results: In people who had recovered, most post-vaccine spike-reactive clones were new vaccine-induced clones. The study got few convalescent patients and did not collect any early post-infection timepoints. Long after vaccination, the clones induced by infection and by vaccine shrank markedly in size.

The assay was immunoSEQ multiplex PCR, and TCRdb's table has in-frame clones only and misses some. This sample has tens of thousands of clones, with approximately 82% found just once. On this clone: The antigen remains unidentified.

CD4+ T cell isolation took place after approximately ten days of culture. Infection dated between March and December 2020, before the Alpha, Beta and Delta variants reached the United States. Everyone in the study got two shots of either the BNT162b2 or mRNA-1273 vaccine. Half-medium replacement with IL-2 medium occurred on days 3 and 7. The CDR3 consists of 16 residues. The V gene's germline CDR1 is MNHEY and CDR2 SVGEGT. The V gene end was trimmed by 6 bases and the J gene end by 6 bases; junction bases not matched to a gene: 14. The sequences come from CD4+ T cells from PBMCs cultured without peptide, collected after COVID-19 vaccination. The chain links TRBV6-2 or TRBV6-3 to TRBJ1-5; 7 bases are shared with TRBD1. The receptor was isolated from a human donor who had a prior SARS-CoV-2 infection. This CDR3 is CASSPLSEGASQPQHF. The CDR3, as DNA: TGTGCCAGCAGCCCTTTGTCAGAGGGGGCAAGTCAGCCCCAGCATTTT.